Below, 9 T cell receptor beta chains from the same sample are listed, as sequenced in a study of T-cell memory formation after mild COVID-19. MiXCR, run by TCRdb on the 5' RACE reads, gives a single entry per CDR3 protein. The data show around 200,000 distinct CDR3 sequences, more than 15% seen once. Sequenced sample: PBMCs or a T cell subset sorted from them (not recorded which). The source is an adult woman who had mild COVID-19 (a few samples of this study predate the infection). Cell type and time point are not known.

This clonotype was observed a few times. This rearrangement joins TRBV7-8 to TRBJ2-3; 9 bases align to TRBD1. The ends lost 5 bases at V and 1 base at J; junction bases unmatched: 4. This CDR3 has 15 residues. CDR1 is SGHVS, CDR2 FQNEAQ, per germline. DNA for the CDR3: TGTGCCAGCAGCCACCGGGACAGGGGCACAGATACGCAGTATTTT. This sequence encodes CASSHRDRGTDTQYF.

This clonotype was detected only a few times. This chain joins TRBV14 and TRBJ2-7; D may correspond to TRBD1 or TRBD2 (6 bases each). The germline CDR1 and CDR2 sequences are SGHDN and FVKESK. V shed 1 base and J shed 2 bases, with 12 bases lying between them. The CDR3 spans 15 residues. The CDR3 reads CASSQGPGATYEQYF. CDR3 bases: TGTGCCAGCAGCCAAGGCCCGGGGGCCACCTACGAGCAGTACTTC.

This clonotype was seen a few times. The rearrangement links TRBV10-3 to TRBJ2-1; 11 nucleotides line up with TRBD2. Germline CDR1 ENHRY, CDR2 SYGVKD. CDR3 size: 15 residues. V shed 6 bases, J shed 8 bases, and the junction held 9 bases outside the gene matches. For the CDR3, the DNA is TGTGCCATCAGCTCCGTAGCGGGGGGGCCGGATGAGCAGTTCTTC. This codes for CAISSVAGGPDEQFF.

This clonotype has more than one count but fewer than ten. The chain carries TRBV18 and TRBJ1-1, with a tentative D call TRBD1 (5 bases). Trimming removed 1 base at V and 2 bases at J, with 11 bases between. CDR3 length: 15 amino acids. The germline CDR1 and CDR2 sequences are KGHSH and LQKENI. CDR3 sequence: CASSPRATANTEAFF. CDR3 nucleotide sequence: TGTGCCAGCTCACCACGGGCGACAGCTAACACTGAAGCTTTCTTT.

This clonotype has a handful of counts. The chain carries TRBV29-1 and TRBJ2-1, with 7 bases that match TRBD2. This CDR3 spans 11 amino acids. With V trimmed by 7 bases and J by 5 bases, 2 bases remained unmatched. CDR1 and CDR2 from the germline V gene are SQVTM and ANQGSEA. The CDR3 DNA follows: TGCAGCGCCGGGACTAACAATGAGCAGTTCTTC. Translation gives CSAGTNNEQFF.

This clonotype was observed a few times. The rearrangement joins TRBV5-1 to TRBJ2-5; 12 bases are a match to TRBD2. CDR1 is SGHRS, CDR2 YFSETQ, per germline. V shed 4 bases and J 4 bases; nucleotides not matched to a gene: 5. CDR3 length: 15 residues. The CDR3 DNA sequence: TGCGCCAGCAGCCAATGGACTAGCGGGACAGAGACCCAGTACTTC. It codes for CASSQWTSGTETQYF.

The chain has TRBV5-1 and TRBJ2-7, with a possible D match to TRBD1 (5 bases). Germline CDR1 SGHRS, CDR2 YFSETQ. V was shortened by 4 bases and J by 6 bases, with 11 bases between the two germline ends. This CDR3 has 12 amino acids. Here the CDR3 reads CASSTQGGEQYF. The CDR3 nucleotides read TGCGCCAGCAGCACCCAGGGTGGCGAGCAGTACTTC.

The rearrangement uses TRBV11-2 and TRBJ2-6; TRBD1 is a possible D gene (6 bases). Germline lookup yields CDR1 SGHAT and CDR2 FQNNGV. V shed 5 bases and J shed 2 bases, with 13 bases lying between them. The CDR3 extends over 16 amino acids. The CDR3 reads CASSTPGDPGANVLTF. The CDR3, as DNA: TGTGCCAGCAGCACACCAGGGGATCCTGGGGCCAACGTCCTGACTTTC.

The chain joins TRBV20-1 to TRBJ2-1; 12 bases map to TRBD2. The CDR3 is 14 amino acids. Germline lookup yields CDR1 DFQATT and CDR2 SNEGSKA (reference sequence). Trimming took 8 bases from V and 9 from J; bases not matched to a gene: 11. The CDR3 sequence: CSSRFSSGRVEQFF. The CDR3 nucleotides read TGCAGTTCCCGGTTCTCTAGCGGGAGGGTTGAGCAGTTCTTC.